The rows below give T cell receptor beta chains drawn from one sample of a study of blood T cell repertoires in COVID-19. The method was immunoSEQ multiplex PCR; TCRdb's version includes in-frame clones alone and lacks a portion of them. The sample shows roughly 200,000 clones, more than 75% of them seen only once. Sequenced sample: peripheral blood. The receptor source for this set is a man aged 40-49 years with active or convalescent COVID-19. CDR3s include the opening cysteine and the closing phenylalanine or tryptophan. D genes are given only for firm matches. The size field is filled for only some rows; it gives once, few, many or a size class.

V gene,clone size,D gene,J gene,CDR3 protein,CDR3 DNA
TRBV10-3,once,TRBD2,TRBJ2-3,CAISGNSGGAWDTQYF,TGTGCCATCAGTGGTAATAGCGGGGGGGCCTGGGATACGCAGTATTTT
TRBV28,.,TRBD1,TRBJ2-4,CASSLAGTAKNIQYF,TGTGCCAGCAGTTTGGCCGGGACAGCGAAAAACATTCAGTACTTC
TRBV5-8,.,TRBD1,TRBJ2-1,CASSPLTGANYNEQFF,TGTGCCAGCAGCCCTTTGACAGGGGCTAACTACAATGAGCAGTTCTTC
TRBV5-1,.,.,TRBJ1-6,CASSPTTGIDSPLHF,TGCGCCAGCAGCCCGACGACAGGTATTGATTCACCCCTCCACTTT
TRBV9,once,.,TRBJ1-2,CASSPQGFLGYTF,TGTGCCAGCAGCCCTCAGGGCTTTCTAGGCTACACCTTC
TRBV27,.,.,TRBJ1-1,CASSSLPSVEAFF,TGTGCCAGCAGTTCCCTACCCTCTGTTGAAGCTTTCTTT
TRBV5-1,.,.,TRBJ1-6,CASSLQDSPLHF,TGCGCCAGCAGCTTACAGGACTCACCCCTCCACTTT
TRBV9,once,.,TRBJ1-2,CASSVDVGRRYGYTF,TGTGCCAGCAGCGTAGATGTCGGGAGACGATATGGCTACACCTTC
TRBV7-2,.,TRBD2,TRBJ2-3,CASSLAGLAGGDTQYF,TGTGCCAGCAGCTTAGCTGGGCTAGCGGGAGGAGATACGCAGTATTTT
TRBV19,.,.,TRBJ2-5,CASSRTGLGETQYF,TGTGCCAGTAGTAGAACAGGGTTGGGAGAGACCCAGTACTTC
TRBV3-1/TRBV3-2,.,TRBD2,TRBJ2-3,CASQLAGGTSTDTQYF,TGTGCCAGCCAACTAGCGGGAGGAACTAGCACAGATACGCAGTATTTT
TRBV6-5,.,.,TRBJ2-7,CASSYLEGGYEQYF,TGTGCCAGCAGTTACCTCGAGGGAGGCTACGAGCAGTACTTC
TRBV5-4,.,.,TRBJ2-5,CASSPGQFQETQYF,TGTGCCAGCAGCCCCGGACAGTTCCAAGAGACCCAGTACTTC
TRBV19,once,TRBD1,TRBJ1-1,CASSLDRGRNTEAFF,TGTGCCAGTAGCCTAGACAGGGGGCGCAACACTGAAGCTTTCTTT
TRBV29-1,.,.,TRBJ2-7,CSVESVDEQYF,TGCAGCGTTGAATCGGTGGACGAGCAGTACTTC
TRBV21-1,.,.,TRBJ2-1,CASSTRGNEQFF,TGTGCCAGCAGCACCAGGGGTAATGAGCAGTTCTTC
TRBV7-9,few,TRBD1,TRBJ1-1,CASSTGTGGMNTEAFF,TGTGCCAGCAGCACCGGGACAGGGGGGATGAACACTGAAGCTTTCTTT
TRBV5-1,.,.,TRBJ1-1,CASSMGGHTEAFF,TGCGCCAGCAGCATGGGAGGCCACACTGAAGCTTTCTTT
TRBV3-1/TRBV3-2,.,TRBD1,TRBJ1-4,CASSPTLDRVDKLFF,TGTGCCAGCAGCCCCACTTTGGACAGGGTTGATAAACTGTTTTTT
TRBV6-5,.,TRBD1,TRBJ2-1,CASSPGQGAYNEQFF,TGTGCCAGCAGTCCGGGACAGGGGGCCTACAATGAGCAGTTCTTC
TRBV3-1/TRBV3-2,.,.,TRBJ2-2,CASSQEGRAGELFF,TGTGCCAGCAGCCAAGAAGGGAGAGCCGGGGAGCTGTTTTTT
TRBV25-1,.,TRBD2,TRBJ2-3,CASSGLAGATDTQYF,TGTGCCAGCAGTGGGCTAGCGGGTGCCACAGATACGCAGTATTTT
TRBV28,.,TRBD2,TRBJ2-1,CASSETSGSSYNEQFF,TGTGCCAGCAGTGAAACTAGCGGGAGTTCCTACAATGAGCAGTTCTTC
TRBV5-1,few,.,TRBJ1-6,CASSPVGGNSPLHF,TGCGCCAGCAGCCCAGTGGGGGGGAATTCACCCCTCCACTTT
TRBV15,.,.,TRBJ1-5,CATSRTRTAMNQPQHF,TGTGCCACCAGCAGAACTCGGACAGCCATGAATCAGCCCCAGCATTTT
TRBV19,.,TRBD2,TRBJ2-3,CASSTPSGAYTDTQYF,TGTGCCAGTAGTACCCCTAGCGGGGCTTACACAGATACGCAGTATTTT
TRBV19,.,.,TRBJ1-1,CASTAGRNTEAFF,TGTGCCAGTACGGCAGGGCGGAACACTGAAGCTTTCTTT
TRBV5-1,.,.,TRBJ1-2,CASSLEGSPNYGYTF,TGCGCCAGCAGCTTGGAAGGGAGTCCTAACTATGGCTACACCTTC
TRBV28,.,.,TRBJ1-5,CASSLLGGEGQPQHF,TGTGCCAGCAGTTTATTGGGGGGGGAGGGTCAGCCCCAGCATTTT
TRBV2,few,.,TRBJ2-2,CASQGGTNTGELFF,TGTGCCAGCCAGGGCGGGACGAACACCGGGGAGCTGTTTTTT
TRBV28,few,.,TRBJ1-5,CASSLTRSVRSNQPQHF,TGTGCCAGCAGTCTAACCCGGTCCGTCCGTAGCAATCAGCCCCAGCATTTT
TRBV5-1,.,TRBD1,TRBJ1-3,CASRLTLGQTSNTIYF,TGCGCCAGCAGGCTTACTTTGGGACAGACATCGAACACCATATATTTT
TRBV28,.,.,TRBJ1-5,CASNQAYQPQHF,TGTGCCAGCAACCAGGCTTATCAGCCCCAGCATTTT
TRBV30,.,.,TRBJ1-5,CAWSDPDSYSNQPQHF,TGTGCCTGGAGTGATCCGGACAGTTATAGCAATCAGCCCCAGCATTTT
TRBV6-6,.,TRBD1,TRBJ1-3,CASRKQGAMDTIYF,TGTGCCAGCAGAAAACAGGGGGCAATGGACACCATATATTTT
TRBV6-5,.,TRBD1,TRBJ2-1,CASRPRGTYNEQFF,TGTGCCAGCAGGCCCAGGGGGACCTACAATGAGCAGTTCTTC
TRBV5-4,once,TRBD2,TRBJ2-1,CASSSGTSLYNEQFF,TGTGCCAGCAGCTCCGGGACTAGCTTGTACAATGAGCAGTTCTTC
TRBV5-1,.,.,TRBJ1-1,CASSLVNTEAFF,TGCGCCAGCAGCTTGGTAAACACTGAAGCTTTCTTT
TRBV4-3,few,.,TRBJ1-5,CASSPAGGNQPQHF,TGCGCCAGCAGCCCGGCAGGGGGCAATCAGCCCCAGCATTTT
TRBV18,.,TRBD1,TRBJ2-2,CASSPGQGYEELFF,TGTGCCAGCTCACCGGGACAGGGTTACGAGGAGCTGTTTTTT